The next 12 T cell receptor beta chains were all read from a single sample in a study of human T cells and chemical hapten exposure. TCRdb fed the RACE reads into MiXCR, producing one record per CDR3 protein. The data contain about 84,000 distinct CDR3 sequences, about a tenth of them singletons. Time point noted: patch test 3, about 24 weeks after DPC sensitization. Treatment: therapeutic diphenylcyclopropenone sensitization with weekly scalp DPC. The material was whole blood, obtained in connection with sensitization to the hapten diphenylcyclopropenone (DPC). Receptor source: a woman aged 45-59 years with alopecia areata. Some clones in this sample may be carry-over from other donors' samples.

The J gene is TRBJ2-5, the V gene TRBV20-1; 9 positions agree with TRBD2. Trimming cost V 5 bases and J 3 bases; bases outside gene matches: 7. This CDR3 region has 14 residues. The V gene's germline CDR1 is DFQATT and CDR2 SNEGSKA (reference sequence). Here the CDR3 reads CSASRTSEEETQYF. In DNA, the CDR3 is TGCAGTGCTTCCCGGACTAGCGAAGAAGAGACCCAGTACTTC.

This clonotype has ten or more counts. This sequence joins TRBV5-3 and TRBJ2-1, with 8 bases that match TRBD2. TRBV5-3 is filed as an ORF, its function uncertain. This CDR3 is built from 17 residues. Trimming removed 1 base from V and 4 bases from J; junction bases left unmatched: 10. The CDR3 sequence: CARSLRASGRQYNEQFF. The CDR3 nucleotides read TGTGCCAGAAGCTTGAGGGCTAGCGGGCGACAATACAATGAGCAGTTCTTC.

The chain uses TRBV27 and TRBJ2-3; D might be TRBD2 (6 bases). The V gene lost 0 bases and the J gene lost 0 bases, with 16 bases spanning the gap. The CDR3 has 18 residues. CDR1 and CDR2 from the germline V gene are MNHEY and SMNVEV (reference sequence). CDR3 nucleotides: TGTGCCAGCAGTTTATCCATTTTTGGCGGGATAAGCACAGATACGCAGTATTTT. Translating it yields CASSLSIFGGISTDTQYF.

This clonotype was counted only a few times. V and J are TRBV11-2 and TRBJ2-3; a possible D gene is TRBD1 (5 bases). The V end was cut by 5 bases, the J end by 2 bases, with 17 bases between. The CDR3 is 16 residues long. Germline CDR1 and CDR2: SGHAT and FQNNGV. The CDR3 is CASSPRQKTTTDTQYF. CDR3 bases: TGTGCCAGCAGCCCACGACAGAAAACCACCACAGATACGCAGTATTTT.

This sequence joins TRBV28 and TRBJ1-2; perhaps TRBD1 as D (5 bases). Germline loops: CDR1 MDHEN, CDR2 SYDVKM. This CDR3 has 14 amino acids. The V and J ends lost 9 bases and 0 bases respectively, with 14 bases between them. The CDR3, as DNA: TGTGCCAGTGGGGCCAGGCGAGCTAACTATGGCTACACCTTC. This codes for CASGARRANYGYTF.

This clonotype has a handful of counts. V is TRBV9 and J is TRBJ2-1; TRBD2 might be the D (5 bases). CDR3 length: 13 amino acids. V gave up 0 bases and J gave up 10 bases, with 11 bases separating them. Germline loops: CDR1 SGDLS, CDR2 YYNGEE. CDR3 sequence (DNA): TGTGCCAGCAGCGTAGGCTATGGCGGGGAGCAGTTCTTC. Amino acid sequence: CASSVGYGGEQFF.

This chain's CDR3 is CASSLGGLRGDTQYF. DNA for the CDR3: TGTGCCAGCAGCTTAGGAGGGCTCCGAGGAGATACGCAGTATTTT. The rearrangement links TRBV7-9 to TRBJ2-3; the D gene is possibly TRBD2 (5 bases). The germline gives CDR1 SEHNR, CDR2 FQNEAQ (reference sequence). The CDR3 has 15 amino acids. V dropped 1 base and J dropped 5 bases, with 13 bases sitting between them.

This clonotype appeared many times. The CDR3 loop reads CASSQDPQARDTQYF. Written as DNA, the CDR3 is TGTGCCAGCAGCCAAGATCCCCAGGCCCGAGATACGCAGTATTTT. This sequence joins TRBV3-1 and TRBJ2-3; unclear D gene. CDR1 is LGHDT and CDR2 is YNNKEL in the germline V gene (reference sequence). The CDR3 sequence is 15 residues long. V was trimmed by 0 bases and J by 5 bases, leaving 12 bases between them.

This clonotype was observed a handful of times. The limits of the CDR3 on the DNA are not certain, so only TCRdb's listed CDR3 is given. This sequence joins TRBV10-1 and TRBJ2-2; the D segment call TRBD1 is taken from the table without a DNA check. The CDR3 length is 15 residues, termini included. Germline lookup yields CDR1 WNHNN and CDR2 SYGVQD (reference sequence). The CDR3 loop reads CASRGGVWVPGSCFF.

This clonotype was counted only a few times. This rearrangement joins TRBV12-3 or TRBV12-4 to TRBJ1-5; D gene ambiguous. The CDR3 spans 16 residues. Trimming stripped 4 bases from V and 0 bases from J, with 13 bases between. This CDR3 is CASSSSGSLSNQPQHF. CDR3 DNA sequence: TGTGCCAGCAGTTCCTCTGGCAGCCTTAGCAATCAGCCCCAGCATTTT.

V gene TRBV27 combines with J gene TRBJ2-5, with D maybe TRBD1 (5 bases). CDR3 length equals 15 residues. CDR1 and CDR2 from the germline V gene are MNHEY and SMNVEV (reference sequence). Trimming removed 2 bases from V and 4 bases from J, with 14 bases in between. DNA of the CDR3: TGTGCCAGCAGTTTAAGAAGTCGGACAAGAGAGACCCAGTACTTC. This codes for CASSLRSRTRETQYF.

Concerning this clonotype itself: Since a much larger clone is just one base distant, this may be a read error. DNA for the CDR3: TGTGCCAGCTGCCCCCCCGGGGGTAGCAATCAGCCCCAGCATTTT. The encoded protein is CASCPPGGSNQPQHF. V and J are TRBV7-9 and TRBJ1-5; D perhaps matches TRBD1 (5 bases). CDR1 and CDR2 (germline): SEHNR, FQNEAQ (reference sequence). This CDR3 has 15 amino acids. Trimming pared 8 bases from V and 0 bases from J, leaving 14 bases between.